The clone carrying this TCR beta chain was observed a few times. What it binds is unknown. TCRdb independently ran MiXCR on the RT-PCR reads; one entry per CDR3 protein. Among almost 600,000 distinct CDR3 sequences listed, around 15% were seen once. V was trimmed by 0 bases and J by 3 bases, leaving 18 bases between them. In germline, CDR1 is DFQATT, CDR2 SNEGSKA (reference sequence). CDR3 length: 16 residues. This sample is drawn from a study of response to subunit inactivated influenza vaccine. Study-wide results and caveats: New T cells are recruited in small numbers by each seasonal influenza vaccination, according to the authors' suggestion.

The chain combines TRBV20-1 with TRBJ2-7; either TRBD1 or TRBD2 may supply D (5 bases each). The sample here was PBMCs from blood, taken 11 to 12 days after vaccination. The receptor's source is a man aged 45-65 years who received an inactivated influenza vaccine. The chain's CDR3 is CSARDSGQINYYEQYF. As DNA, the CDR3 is TGCAGTGCTAGAGATTCGGGGCAGATCAACTACTACGAGCAGTACTTC.